The 12 T cell receptor beta chains presented below share a single source sample, sequenced in a study of CD8 T cells in ankylosing spondylitis (dated by TCRdb to 2016 to 2017). The library was obtained by 5' RACE. The sequencing machine was an Illumina HiSeq 2500. TCRdb itself trimmed the public reads at Q25 with fastp, ran MiXCR and retained productive beta chains. One record per CDR3 amino acid sequence lists the most common genes and DNA. The sample contains over 110,000 distinct CDR3 sequences, 8% to 9% of them found a single time. The biggest ten clones account for 7.3% of the sample. Sequences were obtained from synovial fluid, either unsorted or a sorted T cell fraction (not recorded which). The receptors here all came from a male donor with ankylosing spondylitis.

The rearrangement joins TRBV5-1 to TRBJ1-3, with 9 bases aligning to TRBD1. The CDR3 consists of 16 residues. The V segment lost 0 bases and the J segment 2 bases; nucleotides outside the gene matches: 3. Per germline, CDR1 SGHRS and CDR2 YFSETQ. The chain's CDR3 is CASSLEGQGTGNTIYF. The DNA for the CDR3 is TGCGCCAGCAGCTTGGAGGGACAGGGTACTGGAAACACCATATATTTT.

This clonotype was seen repeatedly, ten times or more. The CDR3 here is CASSQQAPWDYGYTF. CDR3 nucleotide sequence: TGTGCCAGCAGTCAACAGGCTCCGTGGGACTATGGCTACACCTTC. The rearrangement uses TRBV6-1 and TRBJ1-2; D is perhaps TRBD1 (5 bases). With 5 bases removed from V and 3 bases from J, the gap between germline ends came to 16 bases. The germline gives CDR1 MNHNS, CDR2 SASEGT. The CDR3 runs 15 residues.

This clonotype was seen repeatedly, ten times or more. V and J are TRBV7-2 and TRBJ2-2; D unresolved. Germline CDR1 SGHTA, CDR2 FQGNSA. CDR3 length equals 14 residues. V shed 5 bases and J shed 8 bases, with 15 bases lying between them. Here the CDR3 reads CASSQRLTAGELFF. The CDR3 DNA sequence: TGTGCCAGCAGCCAAAGATTGACGGCGGGGGAGCTGTTTTTT.

The sample holds a few counts of this clonotype. The rearrangement links TRBV5-1 to TRBJ1-4; a weak D match, TRBD1 (5 bases). The CDR3 is 15 amino acids. Trimming took 7 bases from V and 5 from J, leaving 18 bases between them. Per germline, CDR1 SGHRS and CDR2 YFSETQ. CDR3 sequence reads: CASSDRTAGNEKLFF. In nucleotides, the CDR3 is TGCGCCAGCTCCGACAGAACTGCGGGAAATGAAAAACTGTTTTTT. The full variable domain, rest sourced from reference TRBV5-1 and TRBJ1-4, is KAGVTQTPRYLIKTRGQQVTLSCSPISGHRSVSWYQQTPGQGLQFLFEYFSETQRNKGNFPGRFSGRQFSNSRSEMNVSTLELGDSALYLCASSDRTAGNEKLFFGSGTQLSVL.

The sample holds a few counts of this clonotype. The chain carries TRBV6-1 and TRBJ1-2; 8 bases line up with TRBD1. The CDR3 has 13 amino acids. The V segment lost 9 bases and the J segment 8 bases; nucleotides outside the gene matches: 11. Germline V CDR1 and CDR2: MNHNS, SASEGT. Here the CDR3 reads CASGQGFSIGYTF. The DNA of the CDR3 is TGTGCCAGTGGACAGGGTTTTTCTATCGGCTACACCTTC.

The gene calls are TRBV11-2 and TRBJ2-1; D is perhaps TRBD2 (6 bases). Germline V gene lookup returns CDR1 SGHAT and CDR2 FQNNGV. Trimming took 4 bases from V and 5 from J, leaving 24 bases between them. There are 18 residues in the CDR3. CDR3: CASSSHHPERVRHNEQFF. The CDR3, as DNA: TGTGCCAGCAGCTCACATCACCCCGAGCGGGTGAGGCACAATGAGCAGTTCTTC. The full variable domain, completed using reference TRBV11-2 and TRBJ2-1, is EAGVAQSPRYKIIEKRQSVAFWCNPISGHATLYWYQQILGQGPKLLIQFQNNGVVDDSQLPKDRFSAERLKGVDSTLKIQPAKLEDSAVYLCASSSHHPERVRHNEQFFGPGTRLTVL.

The gene calls are TRBV25-1 and TRBJ2-7; D unresolved. This CDR3 region has 13 residues. V was cut by 2 bases and J by 4 bases, with 9 bases left in between. Germline lookup yields CDR1 MGHDK and CDR2 SYGVNS. The CDR3 DNA is TGTGCCAGCAGTGAAGCGTCAGAGTACGAGCAGTACTTC. Its translation is CASSEASEYEQYF.

This clonotype has a count of ten or more. The chain joins TRBV28 to TRBJ1-2, with D possibly being TRBD1 (5 bases). The germline V and J ends were trimmed by 11 bases and 3 bases, with 13 bases remaining between them. This CDR3 has 12 residues. In germline, CDR1 is MDHEN, CDR2 SYDVKM. For the CDR3, the DNA is TGTGCCGGGGGGAGAGGGGACTATGGCTACACCTTC. Translation gives CAGGRGDYGYTF.

The CDR3 here is CSARSPNMETQYF. CDR3 in DNA: TGCAGTGCTAGGTCCCCCAATATGGAGACCCAGTACTTC. V usage is TRBV20-1 and J usage is TRBJ2-5, with D unclear. CDR3 size: 13 residues. Deletions cut 3 bases from V and 5 bases from J, with 13 bases between. Germline V gene data show CDR1 as DFQATT and CDR2 as SNEGSKA (reference sequence).

This chain links TRBV6-1 with TRBJ1-5, with a possible D match to TRBD1 (6 bases). Germline loops: CDR1 MNHNS, CDR2 SASEGT. V lost 6 bases to trimming and J lost 3 bases, with 12 bases between them. This CDR3 has 14 amino acids. CDR3: CASRVGQINQPQHF. Written as DNA, the CDR3 is TGTGCCAGCAGGGTTGGACAGATCAATCAGCCCCAGCATTTT.

In this sample, this clonotype is medium-sized. The chain links TRBV4-3 to TRBJ1-2; D not resolved. The CDR3 sequence is 12 residues long. The ends were cut back, 1 base at V and 2 bases at J, with 2 bases in the middle. Per the germline V gene, CDR1 is LGHNA and CDR2 is YSLEER. CDR3: CASSQANYGYTF. The CDR3 coding sequence is TGCGCCAGCAGCCAAGCAAACTATGGCTACACCTTC.

This clonotype was seen repeatedly, ten times or more. The rearrangement uses TRBV20-1 and TRBJ2-7; D is unclear. The CDR3 covers 17 residues. Trimming left V 3 bases short and J 2 bases short, with 23 bases between. The germline gives CDR1 DFQATT, CDR2 SNEGSKA (reference sequence). This CDR3 reads CSARDIRRQKRAYEQYF. DNA for the CDR3: TGCAGTGCTAGGGATATCCGACGGCAGAAAAGGGCCTACGAGCAGTACTTC.